This TCR beta chain is drawn from a study of T cell repertoires in cytomegalovirus infection (dated by TCRdb to about 2019). Background for the entire study: The peptide stimulations were aimed at well-studied HLA-B-restricted epitopes as well as recently identified HLA-C-restricted CMV epitopes, whose presentation resists viral immunomodulation. Because public TCR beta signatures pointed to carriage of CMV infection together with the matching HLA type, the HLA type of each donor mattered for the analysis. Results the study describes overall, beyond this receptor: The ex vivo response was dominated by HLA-C-restricted CMV-specific TCR beta clonotypes, and the single most frequent clonotype in two of eight donors was supplied by these HLA-C-restricted clonotypes. Carriers of CMV infection plus the relevant HLA type were discriminated by the cumulative frequency of public TCR beta family members in the study cohort and in an independent roughly 400-donor cohort.

The germline V gene (reference sequence) specifies MNHEY as CDR1 and SMNVEV as CDR2. The cysteine opens and the phenylalanine closes a CDR3 of 15 amino acids. Of the read, only the CDR3 DNA is kept; its 45 bases are in frame from base 1. The germline V end is reduced by 3 bases and the J end by 6 bases; junction bases left unmatched: 4. This clonotype showed up just once. The specificity of this receptor is unknown. Per-base quality was not reported, and no clone a single base away is much larger than it. One read alone provides weak support. The sample's treatment or condition label, decoded: in vitro stimulation with specific CMV peptide epitopes to enrich CMV-specific T cells. The sequencing machine was an Illumina HiSeq 1500. Clones were called with MiXCR by TCRdb after fastp trimmed the public reads at Q25, and only in-frame beta chains were retained. Records with the same CDR3 protein are collapsed into one entry carrying the most frequent genes and DNA. This sample lists approximately 600,000 distinct CDR3 sequences; about 40% were detected once. The leading ten clones occupy 48% of the sample.

This receptor chain uses TRBV27 and TRBJ2-2, with TRBD2 matching 10 junction bases. The receptor comes from a human donor in good health (CMV status not recorded). Some clones in this sample may be carry-over from other donors' samples. Sequenced here: cultured PBMCs, sampled from culture after CMV antigen stimulation. In nucleotide form, the sequence is TGTGCCAGCAGTTTCCTAGCGGGAGAGGCCGGGGAGCTGTTTTTT. The encoded protein is CASSFLAGEAGELFF.